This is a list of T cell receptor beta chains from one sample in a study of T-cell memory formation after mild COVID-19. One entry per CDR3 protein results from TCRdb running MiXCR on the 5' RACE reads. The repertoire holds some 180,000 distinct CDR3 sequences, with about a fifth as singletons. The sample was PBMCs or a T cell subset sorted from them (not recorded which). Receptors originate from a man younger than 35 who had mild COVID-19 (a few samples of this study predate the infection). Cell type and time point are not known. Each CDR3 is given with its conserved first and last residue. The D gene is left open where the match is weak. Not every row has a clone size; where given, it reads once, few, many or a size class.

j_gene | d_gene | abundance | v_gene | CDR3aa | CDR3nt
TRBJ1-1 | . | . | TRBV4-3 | CASSQVFPNTEAFF | TGCGCCAGCAGCCAAGTGTTCCCAAACACTGAAGCTTTCTTT
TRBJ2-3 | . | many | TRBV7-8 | CASSSQALGGDTQYF | TGTGCCAGCAGCTCGCAGGCGCTGGGGGGAGATACGCAGTATTTT
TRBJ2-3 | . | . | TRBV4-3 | CASSRGMDTQYF | TGCGCCAGCAGCCGTGGCATGGATACGCAGTATTTT
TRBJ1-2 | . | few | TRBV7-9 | CVSSLYGYTF | TGTGTCAGCAGCCTTTATGGCTACACCTTC
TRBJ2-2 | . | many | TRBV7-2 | CASSLGLRNGELFF | TGTGCCAGCAGCTTAGGTCTGAGGAACGGGGAGCTGTTTTTT
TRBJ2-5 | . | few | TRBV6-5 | CASSPGANKETQYF | TGTGCCAGCAGTCCCGGTGCAAATAAGGAGACCCAGTACTTC
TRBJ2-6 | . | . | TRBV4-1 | CASSQGRGPQANVLTF | TGCGCCAGCAGCCAAGGAAGAGGACCCCAGGCCAACGTCCTGACTTTC
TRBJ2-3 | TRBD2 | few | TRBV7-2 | CASSGRLAGPTDTQYF | TGTGCCAGCAGCGGAAGACTAGCGGGGCCAACAGATACGCAGTATTTT
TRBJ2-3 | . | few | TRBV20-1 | CSARSDTQYF | TGCAGTGCTAGGTCAGATACGCAGTATTTT
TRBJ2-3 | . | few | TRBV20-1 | CSAILAADTQYF | TGCAGTGCAATTCTAGCTGCAGATACGCAGTATTTT
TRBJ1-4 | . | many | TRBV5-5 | CASSLVEKLFF | TGTGCCAGCAGCTTGGTCGAAAAACTGTTTTTT
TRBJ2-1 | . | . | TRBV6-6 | CASRTTGYNEQFF | TGTGCCAGCAGAACGACTGGGTACAATGAGCAGTTCTTC
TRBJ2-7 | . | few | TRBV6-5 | CASSYGSVFEQYF | TGTGCCAGCAGTTATGGGTCCGTTTTCGAGCAGTACTTC
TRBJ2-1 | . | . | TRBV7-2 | CASSPSSREQFF | TGTGCCAGCAGCCCGAGCTCGAGGGAGCAGTTCTTC
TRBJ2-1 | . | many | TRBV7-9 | CASSPTYNEQFF | TGTGCCAGCAGCCCTACTTACAATGAGCAGTTCTTC
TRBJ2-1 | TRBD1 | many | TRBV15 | CATSSQGQGPGEQFF | TGTGCCACCAGCAGCCAGGGACAGGGGCCGGGTGAGCAGTTCTTC
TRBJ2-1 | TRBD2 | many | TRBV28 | CASSRSGGSSYNEQFF | TGTGCCAGCAGTCGTAGCGGGGGGAGCTCCTACAATGAGCAGTTCTTC
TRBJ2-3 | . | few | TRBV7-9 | CASSARLTDTQYF | TGTGCCAGCAGCGCCCGACTGACAGATACGCAGTATTTT
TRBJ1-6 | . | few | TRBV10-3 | CAISPGYNSPLHF | TGTGCCATCAGTCCCGGTTATAATTCACCCCTCCACTTT
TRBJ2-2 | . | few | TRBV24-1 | CATSHPGATGELFF | TGTGCCACCAGCCACCCAGGGGCCACCGGGGAGCTGTTTTTT
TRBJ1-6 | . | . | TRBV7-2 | CASSLTGQGDSPLHF | TGTGCCAGCAGCTTAACCGGCCAGGGCGATTCACCCCTCCACTTT
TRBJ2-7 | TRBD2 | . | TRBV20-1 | CSARDLERGEQYF | TGCAGTGCTAGAGATCTCGAGCGGGGCGAGCAGTACTTC